The 26 T cell receptor beta chains given below trace back to one sample, sequenced in a study of identical twins. TCRdb itself ran the 5' RACE reads through MiXCR, one entry per CDR3 protein. The table lists roughly 1.6 million distinct CDR3 sequences, 32% of them singletons. The specimen was cord blood. The receptor source for this set is a newborn girl in good health.

The gene calls are TRBV5-1 and TRBJ2-4; 12 bases align to TRBD2. V was clipped by 4 bases and J by 0 bases; unmatched bases: 11. Looked up from germline, CDR1 is SGHRS and CDR2 is YFSETQ. This CDR3 comprises 19 residues. CDR3 DNA sequence: TGCGCCAGCAGCCTCGAACTAGCGGGAGGAATTCTAGCCAAAAACATTCAGTACTTC. Translation gives CASSLELAGGILAKNIQYF.

As regards this clonotype: A much larger clone lies a single base off, so this may be a read error. The chain combines TRBV5-1 with TRBJ2-5, with D possibly being TRBD2 (5 bases). Near its end, the DNA agrees better with TRBJ2-7, so the J call may be wrong. The CDR3 extends over 15 amino acids. The V gene's germline CDR1 is SGHRS and CDR2 YFSETQ. The CDR3 spells CASSKRGVDPHEQYF. As DNA, the CDR3 is TGCGCCAGCAGCAAACGGGGAGTAGACCCCCACGAGCAGTACTTC.

The chain links TRBV20-1 to TRBJ2-4; D might be TRBD2 (7 bases). Matching the DNA end better, TRBJ2-7 makes the J call doubtful. Germline CDR1 DFQATT, CDR2 SNEGSKA (reference sequence). The length of the CDR3 is 15 residues. The CDR3 DNA reads as TGCAGTGCCACACCACAAGGGGGGGGACCCTACGAGCAGTACTTC. Its translation is CSATPQGGGPYEQYF.

This clonotype was counted at least ten times. This sequence joins TRBV14 and TRBJ2-7; tentatively, D is TRBD1 (6 bases). The CDR3 is 14 residues long. V lost 1 base, J lost 4 bases, and 11 bases lay in between. In germline, CDR1 is SGHDN, CDR2 FVKESK. CDR3 sequence (DNA): TGTGCCAGCAGCCAAGTGGGACATTGGTACGAGCAGTACTTC. Its translation: CASSQVGHWYEQYF.

The chain carries TRBV3-1 and TRBJ1-5; D gene unclear. The CDR3 extends over 16 amino acids. Germline V CDR1 and CDR2: LGHDT, YNNKEL (reference sequence). V was pared by 0 bases and J by 0 bases, with 9 bases between. In DNA, the CDR3 is TGTGCCAGCAGCCAAGATCCCTCCCTTAGCAATCAGCCCCAGCATTTT. Protein sequence: CASSQDPSLSNQPQHF.

This chain connects TRBV7-2 to TRBJ1-5, with D possibly matching TRBD1 (6 bases). Trimming stripped 8 bases from V and 4 bases from J, with 12 bases between. The CDR3 contains 13 residues. Looked up from germline, CDR1 is SGHTA and CDR2 is FQGNSA. The chain's CDR3 is CASAGGANQPQHF. The CDR3 DNA sequence: TGTGCCAGCGCGGGGGGCGCAAATCAGCCCCAGCATTTT.

A few counts support this clonotype. The chain uses TRBV5-6 and TRBJ2-1, with D possibly being TRBD1 (6 bases). Germline assignment: CDR1 SGHDT and CDR2 YYEEEE. The CDR3 is 16 residues long. V gave up 1 base and J gave up 2 bases, with 13 bases separating them. CDR3 amino acids: CASSLYRERPYNEQFF. The CDR3 region has the DNA TGTGCCAGCAGCTTGTACAGGGAGAGGCCCTACAATGAGCAGTTCTTC.

V and J are TRBV3-1 and TRBJ2-3, with no clear D. Germline V lookup: CDR1 LGHDT, CDR2 YNNKEL (reference sequence). Trimming removed 1 base at V and 2 bases at J, with 10 bases between. This CDR3 spans 15 amino acids. CDR3 protein: CASSQGVGYTDTQYF. The CDR3 nucleotides are TGTGCCAGCAGCCAAGGGGTAGGCTACACAGATACGCAGTATTTT.

This sequence joins TRBV3-1 and TRBJ1-4; D ambiguous. Trimming removed 4 bases from V and 3 bases from J, with 15 bases in between. The germline V gene has CDR1 LGHDT and CDR2 YNNKEL (reference sequence). The CDR3 loop spans 16 amino acids. CDR3 bases: TGTGCCAGCAGCCCGCCGCGGCGAATGTCTAATGAAAAACTGTTTTTT. Its protein is CASSPPRRMSNEKLFF.

This clonotype was detected ten times or more. This chain joins TRBV25-1 and TRBJ1-6; D is ambiguous. The CDR3 consists of 15 residues. The V end lost 5 bases, the J end lost 0 bases, and 8 bases lay between the germline ends. CDR1 and CDR2 from the germline V gene are MGHDK and SYGVNS. The CDR3 DNA reads as TGTGCCAGCAGTCCGGGAGGCTCCTATAATTCACCCCTCCACTTT. This gives the protein CASSPGGSYNSPLHF.

The CDR3 loop reads CASSYSRQPPNYGYTF. For the CDR3, the DNA is TGTGCCAGCAGTTACTCGAGGCAGCCCCCTAACTATGGCTACACCTTC. The chain links TRBV6-6 to TRBJ1-2, with no clear D. Trimming pared 0 bases from V and 0 bases from J, leaving 11 bases between. Germline lookup yields CDR1 MNHNY and CDR2 SVGAGI (reference sequence). The CDR3 is 16 residues long.

This clonotype showed up just a few times. V is TRBV20-1 and J is TRBJ2-1; 12 bases are shared with TRBD2. Germline V gene data show CDR1 as DFQATT and CDR2 as SNEGSKA (reference sequence). This CDR3 comprises 18 residues. The ends lost 0 bases at V and 8 bases at J; junction bases unmatched: 14. Here the CDR3 reads CSARDSELAGGPFDEQFF. In DNA, the CDR3 is TGCAGTGCTAGAGATTCGGAGCTAGCGGGGGGGCCCTTCGATGAGCAGTTCTTC.

The J gene is TRBJ2-1, the V gene TRBV6-2 or TRBV6-3; D tentatively reads TRBD1 or TRBD2 (5 bases each). This CDR3 contains 15 residues. CDR1 and CDR2 (germline): MNHEY, SVGEGT. V gave up 6 bases and J gave up 6 bases, with 18 bases separating them. In DNA, the CDR3 is TGTGCCAGCAGACTCCGGGACCTTCTATCCAATGAGCAGTTCTTC. Translating gives CASRLRDLLSNEQFF.

On this clonotype itself: The junction departs from the called germline gene at one end, perhaps through a read error. This chain connects TRBV2 to TRBJ2-3; 10 bases are a match to TRBD2. The CDR3 length is 17 residues. Germline CDR1 is SNHLY and CDR2 is FYNNEI. In nucleotides, the CDR3 is TGTGCCAGCAGTGAAGGGACTAGCGGAGAGAGCAGAGATACGCAGTATTTT. This translates into CASSEGTSGESRDTQYF. Together with reference TRBV2 and TRBJ2-3, the CDR3 gives the full variable domain: EPEVTQTPSHQVTQMGQEVILRCVPISNHLYFYWYRQILGQKVEFLVSFYNNEISEKSEIFDDQFSVERPDGSNFTLKIRSTKLEDSAMYFCASSEGTSGESRDTQYFGPGTRLTVL.

The genes are TRBV27 and TRBJ1-5; TRBD1 matches 9 bases. Germline V CDR1 and CDR2: MNHEY, SMNVEV (reference sequence). The junction had 4 bases not matched to a gene; V was cut back by 2 bases and J by 2 bases. The CDR3 covers 16 residues. The CDR3 reads CASSLLTGGGNQPQHF. DNA of the CDR3: TGTGCCAGCAGTTTACTCACAGGGGGCGGCAATCAGCCCCAGCATTTT.

V and J are TRBV3-1 and TRBJ2-5, with TRBD1 matching over 7 bases. The J call is doubtful: the DNA matches TRBJ2-1 better. The CDR3 consists of 14 residues. Looked up from germline, CDR1 is LGHDT and CDR2 is YNNKEL (reference sequence). The CDR3 bases are TGTGCCAGCAGCGCAATAGGGGGCCAAGAGACCCAGTTCTTC. Translation: CASSAIGGQETQFF.

The chain combines TRBV29-1 with TRBJ1-2; perhaps TRBD1 as D (5 bases). The CDR3 is 14 amino acids. Trimming took 3 bases from V and 6 from J, leaving 17 bases between them. Germline CDR1 SQVTM, CDR2 ANQGSEA. CDR3 amino acids: CSVDAGKVSDGYTF. The DNA of the CDR3 is TGCAGCGTTGACGCAGGGAAAGTGTCGGATGGCTACACCTTC.

This sequence joins TRBV20-1 and TRBJ2-1; perhaps TRBD2 as D (5 bases). The V end was cut by 3 bases, the J end by 3 bases, with 15 bases between. The CDR3 spans 15 residues. Germline CDR1 DFQATT, CDR2 SNEGSKA (reference sequence). The CDR3 bases are TGCAGTGCTAGGAGTCTAGCCCAAGTCTACAATGAGCAGTTCTTC. Translated, it gives CSARSLAQVYNEQFF.

The chain couples TRBV27 to TRBJ2-1; 9 bases line up with TRBD2. Germline CDR1 reads MNHEY; CDR2 reads SMNVEV (reference sequence). Trimming cost V 2 bases and J 8 bases; bases outside gene matches: 4. The CDR3 covers 14 residues. This CDR3 reads CASSLRLAVDEQFF. As DNA, the CDR3 is TGTGCCAGCAGTTTACGACTAGCGGTGGATGAGCAGTTCTTC.

This clonotype was recorded a few times. The V and J genes are TRBV27 and TRBJ2-7; the D call may be TRBD1 or TRBD2 (5 bases each). The CDR3 spans 15 residues. Germline lookup yields CDR1 MNHEY and CDR2 SMNVEV (reference sequence). Trimming stripped 5 bases from V and 6 bases from J, with 20 bases between. The CDR3 sequence is CASSPLSSGTLEQYF. The CDR3, as DNA: TGTGCCAGCAGTCCTTTGAGCTCCGGGACCCTCGAGCAGTACTTC.

This clonotype showed up just a few times. The rearrangement links TRBV11-2 to TRBJ2-1; 11 bases match TRBD2. This CDR3 is 16 amino acids long. Trimming removed 5 bases from V and 3 bases from J; junction bases left unmatched: 6. Looked up from germline, CDR1 is SGHAT and CDR2 is FQNNGV. The CDR3 here is CASSAFLAGGYNEQFF. Here the CDR3 DNA reads TGTGCCAGCAGCGCCTTTCTAGCGGGAGGCTACAATGAGCAGTTCTTC.

This clonotype was seen more than once but under ten times. The V gene is TRBV6-5, the J gene TRBJ2-7; 9 nucleotides line up with TRBD2. Germline trimming cut 2 bases from V and 0 bases from J; bases unmatched to any gene: 11. The CDR3 runs to 18 residues. CDR1 and CDR2 from the germline V gene are MNHEY and SVGAGI. The DNA of the CDR3 is TGTGCCAGCAGTTACAATTCCCAGCGGGGGGCTTACTCCTACGAGCAGTACTTC. As protein: CASSYNSQRGAYSYEQYF.

The V call is TRBV28, the J call TRBJ2-3, with TRBD2 as a possible D gene (6 bases). CDR3 length: 18 amino acids. V was cut by 3 bases and J by 2 bases, with 21 bases left in between. The germline CDR1 and CDR2 sequences are MDHEN and SYDVKM. Written as DNA, the CDR3 is TGTGCCAGCAGTTTCCCCATGAAGTCGGGGGAATTCACAGATACGCAGTATTTT. It specifies CASSFPMKSGEFTDTQYF.

This chain connects TRBV20-1 to TRBJ2-1, with D uncertain. The germline V gene encodes CDR1 DFQATT and CDR2 SNEGSKA (reference sequence). This CDR3 is built from 14 residues. The ends were cut back, 3 bases at V and 3 bases at J, with 12 bases in the middle. CDR3 in amino acids: CSARTFSLYNEQFF. The CDR3 region has the DNA TGCAGTGCTAGGACTTTTAGCCTCTACAATGAGCAGTTCTTC.

Many counts were recorded for this clonotype. This rearrangement joins TRBV9 to TRBJ1-2; 8 nucleotides line up with TRBD1. Trimming at V came to 4 bases and at J to 2 bases, leaving 7 bases not matched to a gene. The germline gives CDR1 SGDLS, CDR2 YYNGEE. The length of the CDR3 is 15 residues. CDR3 protein: CASSLRGTGNYGYTF. Written as DNA, the CDR3 is TGTGCCAGCAGCCTGCGTGGGACAGGCAACTATGGCTACACCTTC.

The V gene is TRBV3-1, the J gene TRBJ2-7; D gene ambiguous. V lost 1 base, J lost 3 bases, and 10 bases lay in between. The CDR3 is 14 residues long. Germline CDR1 is LGHDT and CDR2 is YNNKEL (reference sequence). The CDR3 sequence is CASSQVGSVYEQYF. DNA of the CDR3: TGTGCCAGCAGCCAAGTAGGGTCGGTCTACGAGCAGTACTTC.